This T cell receptor beta chain is from a study of blood T cell repertoires in COVID-19. The CDR3 spans 13 residues. Trimming left V 5 bases short and J 6 bases short, with 13 bases between. CDR1 and CDR2 (germline): LNHDA, SQIVND (reference sequence). Sequenced by immunoSEQ multiplex PCR; TCRdb stores in-frame clones only, minus some. The sample has fewer than 300,000 clones, about nine tenths seen once. The TCR was taken from a woman between 40 and 50 years old with acute COVID-19. The specimen sequenced was PBMCs or T cells enriched from blood (not recorded which). The chain joins TRBV19 to TRBJ1-2; D perhaps matches TRBD1 (6 bases). As DNA, the CDR3 is TGTGCCAGTAGTCTCGACAGGACGGATGGCTACACCTTC. This translates into CASSLDRTDGYTF.